Shown below are 2 T cell receptor beta chains from a single sample sequenced in a study of beta chain features in type 1 diabetes. Points from the study as a whole: TCRB CDR3 length was moderately but significantly reduced in all four CD4+ subsets of Type 1 diabetes patients.

Isolated RNA was reverse transcribed in full, so expressed TCRB transcripts were sequenced. Assay: immunoSEQ multiplex PCR; the TCRdb copy retains only in-frame clones and omits some. This sample has under 300,000 clones, with 14% found just once. Their antigen targets remain unknown. Sequencing input: naive CD4+ T cells from blood. Source of these receptors: a man in his thirties or forties with type 1 diabetes.

The gene calls are TRBV25-1 and TRBJ1-5, with D possibly TRBD1 on 5 matching bases. Germline loops: CDR1 MGHDK, CDR2 SYGVNS. With 4 bases removed from V and 1 base from J, the gap between germline ends came to 8 bases. The CDR3 covers 14 residues. The CDR3 sequence: CASSGGDSNQPQHF. For the CDR3, the DNA is TGTGCCAGCAGTGGCGGGGACAGCAATCAGCCCCAGCATTTT.

This chain connects TRBV25-1 to TRBJ1-4; 10 bases agree with TRBD1. CDR1 is MGHDK and CDR2 is SYGVNS in the germline V gene. The junction had 15 bases not matched to a gene; V was cut back by 4 bases and J by 10 bases. This CDR3 has 17 residues. The CDR3 here is CASSGQTGGGSAGKLFF. The CDR3 DNA sequence: TGTGCCAGCAGTGGCCAGACAGGGGGCGGCAGCGCGGGAAAACTGTTTTTT. The full variable domain, completed using reference TRBV25-1 and TRBJ1-4, is EADIYQTPRYLVIGTGKKITLECSQTMGHDKMYWYQQDPGMELHLIHYSYGVNSTEKGDLSSESTVSRIRTEHFPLTLESARPSHTSQYLCASSGQTGGGSAGKLFFGSGTQLSVL.